This T cell receptor beta chain was identified during a study of Tregs in tolerant kidney transplant recipients. Notes on the study in general: Some patients' samples used different primers over time, so nucleotide sequences weren't comparable. Tolerant patients' donor-specific Tregs expanded beyond overall Tregs, suggesting antigen-driven growth. Tregs expanded with activated donor B cells seemed most donor-specific.

Of note for this clone: Its specificity is not known. The CDR3 end falls 3 residues outside the read, so it is completed with the germline J gene.

Recipients received nonmyeloablative bone marrow transplants from related graft donors, with transient mixed chimerism. Unstimulated regulatory T cells (CD4+CD25+CD127-), CD4+CD25- non-regulatory cells, CD4 and CD8 cells were FACS-sorted from thawed PBMCs. This CDR3 is built from 15 residues. CDR1 is SEHNR and CDR2 is FQNEAQ in the germline V gene (reference sequence). Data came from immunoSEQ multiplex PCR; TCRdb stores just in-frame clones and leaves some out. Across around 33,000 clones, the top ten clones capture 1.8% of the sample. Here the sequenced sample was CD4+ T cells from blood (PBMCs), taken 24 months after the transplant. This rearrangement joins TRBV7-9 to TRBJ1-2; possible D gene TRBD1, 6 bases. The clonotype was recovered from a human patient who received a combined kidney and bone marrow transplant. Some T cells may trace back to the graft donor. The DNA read from the CDR3 is TGTGCCAGCAGCTTAGTGGTAGCGGGGGACAATGAG. Its protein is CASSLVVAGDNE. The entire CDR3 reads CASSLVVAGDNEYTF.